The T cell receptor beta chain under discussion was sequenced for a study of OX40 agonist ivuxolimab in advanced cancers. Study-level background: The costimulatory receptor OX40 (CD134) was targeted by ivuxolimab, a fully human IgG2 agonistic monoclonal antibody. Intravenous ivuxolimab was administered to patients every 2 weeks at six dose levels: 0.01, 0.1, 0.3, 1.5, 3 and 10 mg/kg. Of the roughly 54 patients in dose escalation, 19 had hepatocellular carcinoma, some 15 had melanoma, 9 had renal cell carcinoma and 9 had head and neck cancer. A male proportion of roughly 80% and a mean age of approximately 62 years, ranging from about 23 to 90, were recorded for the dose-escalation cohort. Prior anti-PD-1, anti-PD-L1 or anti-CTLA-4 therapy was permitted, and checkpoint inhibitors had been received by roughly two fifths of dose-escalation patients. Partial responses were achieved by three dose-escalation patients, of whom one had hepatocellular carcinoma and two had cutaneous melanoma. The purpose of peripheral TCRbeta sequencing was to test whether ivuxolimab changed TCR sequence diversity and led to clonal T-cell expansion. The paper describes the monotherapy dose-escalation part (N ≈ 52 patients) of the phase I trial of ivuxolimab.

The trial excluded patients who had a history of autoimmune disease or were on systemic immunosuppression. In every dose cohort, peripheral blood was drawn for TCR sequencing at baseline, cycle 4 day 1, and cycle 7 day 1. Samples were obtained from an open-label, multicenter, first-in-human phase I dose-escalation trial of ivuxolimab. Adults with locally advanced or metastatic melanoma, renal cell carcinoma, hepatocellular carcinoma or head and neck squamous cell carcinoma were enrolled in the trial. Before TCR sequencing, CD4+ T cells and CD8+ T cells were sorted from peripheral blood as separate populations. Concerning this clone itself: Its target antigen remains unknown. No much larger clone exists at a distance of one base, and base qualities are not known.

On the study overall, not on this receptor specifically: Low levels of normalized T-cell clonal expansion were also shown by some nonresponding patients. The antigen specificity of the clonally expanded peripheral T cells was not determined. After ivuxolimab, CD8+ T cells had more expanded clones than CD4+ T cells on average. At doses of 0.1 to 3.0 mg/kg, clonal expansion of both CD4+ and CD8+ T cells in blood was seen between baseline and week 6. In partial responders in the 0.1-3.0 mg/kg groups, normalized peripheral clonal expansion was found to be among the lowest, especially among CD8+ T cells.

Genomic DNA was isolated from the sorted cells so that the TCRbeta CDR3 region could be sequenced. TCRbeta CDR3 regions were sequenced using the immunoSEQ Assay. Entries here come from immuneACCESS through TCRdb and include only in-frame sequences with V and J called. Some clones fail to appear in such tables; in the studies checked, an unresolved V gene covers under half of the shortfall, and the cause of the remainder is unknown. Across this sample there are 100,000 or so clones, with around 86% seen only once. The ten biggest clones cover roughly 2.1% of the sample. The germline V gene (reference sequence) sets CDR1 to LNHDA and CDR2 to SQIVND. Trimming removed 6 bases from V and 3 bases from J; the gene matches leave 6 bases unexplained. The CDR3 starts with the cysteine, ends with the phenylalanine, and has 14 residues. The DNA shown is the 42-base CDR3, in frame from base 1.

The sequence was collected from an adult with an advanced solid tumor such as melanoma, head and neck, liver or kidney cancer. The material sequenced was CD4+ or CD8+ T cells sorted from blood, taken in a trial of the OX40 agonist ivuxolimab. The sequence joins TRBV19 to TRBJ1-1; TRBD1 fits 8 bases in the junction. The CDR3 is CASSIQGGDTEAFF. The DNA reads as follows: TGTGCCAGTAGCATACAGGGGGGGGACACTGAAGCTTTCTTT.